These 18 T cell receptor beta chains share one sample of origin, sequenced in a study of T cells in localized non-small cell lung cancer. Only in-frame clones appear in the TCRdb table, and some are missing; sequencing was by immunoSEQ multiplex PCR. The sample carries approximately 20,000 clones, roughly 80% recorded once. The specimen comprised peripheral blood, sampled before any cancer treatment. The receptors here all came from a man between 40 and 69 years old with stage I lung adenocarcinoma.

The J gene is TRBJ2-7, the V gene TRBV9; D might be TRBD1 or TRBD2, each matching 5 bases. Deletions cut 0 bases from V and 3 bases from J, with 13 bases between. The length of the CDR3 is 15 residues. Germline V CDR1 and CDR2: SGDLS, YYNGEE. CDR3 residues: CASSVGPGSGYEQYF. DNA of the CDR3: TGTGCCAGCAGCGTAGGGCCAGGGAGTGGCTACGAGCAGTACTTC.

The V gene is TRBV11-2, the J gene TRBJ2-2; possibly TRBD1 for D (5 bases). The germline CDR1 and CDR2 sequences are SGHAT and FQNNGV. Trimming left V 5 bases short and J 3 bases short, with 7 bases between. CDR3 length: 13 amino acids. The CDR3 reads CASSLTDTGELFF. The CDR3 bases are TGTGCCAGCAGCCTGACAGACACCGGGGAGCTGTTTTTT.

The gene calls are TRBV5-5 and TRBJ1-1, with D maybe TRBD1 (6 bases). This CDR3 is built from 15 residues. In germline, CDR1 is SGHKS, CDR2 YYEKEE (reference sequence). Between the trimmed V and J ends, which lost 2 bases and 6 bases, there was a span of 17 bases. The DNA for the CDR3 is TGTGCCAGCAGCTTTACAGGGCCATGGGCGCCTGAAGCTTTCTTT. Translating gives CASSFTGPWAPEAFF.

This chain uses TRBV23-1 with TRBJ1-5; D is ambiguous. TRBV23-1 is recorded as an ORF, its role being uncertain. V gave up 7 bases and J gave up 6 bases, with 7 bases separating them. The CDR3 is 11 residues long. For the CDR3, the DNA is TGCGCCAGCACTCGGAGTCAGCCCCAGCATTTT. Residues: CASTRSQPQHF.

This clone was observed once. The chain joins TRBV29-1 to TRBJ1-1; D is ambiguous. This CDR3 is 14 amino acids long. Trimming pared 0 bases from V and 0 bases from J, leaving 8 bases between. Looked up from germline, CDR1 is SQVTM and CDR2 is ANQGSEA. The CDR3 nucleotides read TGCAGCGTTGAAGAGGGGAGGATGAACACTGAAGCTTTCTTT. Translated, it gives CSVEEGRMNTEAFF. Full variable domain (remainder filled in from reference TRBV29-1 and TRBJ1-1): SAVISQKPSRDICQRGTSLTIQCQVDSQVTMMFWYRQQPGQSLTLIATANQGSEATYESGFVIDKFPISRPNLTFSTLTVSNMSPEDSSIYLCSVEEGRMNTEAFFGQGTRLTVV.

The chain links TRBV19 to TRBJ2-3; D is perhaps TRBD1 (6 bases). Trimming removed 3 bases from V and 2 bases from J, with 6 bases in between. In germline, CDR1 is LNHDA, CDR2 SQIVND (reference sequence). This CDR3 spans 13 amino acids. CDR3 loop: CASSMGHTDTQYF. The CDR3 DNA follows: TGTGCCAGTAGTATGGGACACACAGATACGCAGTATTTT.

This chain uses TRBV6-5 with TRBJ1-1; 7 bases line up with TRBD1. The CDR3 contains 12 residues. Germline CDR1 and CDR2: MNHEY and SVGAGI. J gave up 7 bases and V 6 bases, and 5 bases lay outside the gene matches. CDR3 amino acids: CASRRRDSEAFF. The CDR3 nucleotides read TGTGCCAGCAGGCGTCGGGACAGTGAAGCTTTCTTT.

This clone has more than one count but fewer than ten. The J gene is TRBJ1-1, the V gene TRBV19; D unresolved. Per the germline V gene, CDR1 is LNHDA and CDR2 is SQIVND (reference sequence). CDR3 length: 13 residues. V was trimmed by 5 bases and J by 4 bases, leaving 11 bases between them. Here the CDR3 reads CASSVVSGTEAFF. The DNA of the CDR3 is TGTGCCAGTAGTGTCGTATCGGGCACTGAAGCTTTCTTT.

J is TRBJ1-1 and V is TRBV4-1, with D uncertain. The CDR3 totals 15 residues. CDR1 and CDR2 (germline): MGHRA, YSYEKL. V lost 5 bases and J lost 0, with 13 bases in between. The CDR3 nucleotides read TGCGCCAGCAGCGTCGTTGGCGACATGAACACTGAAGCTTTCTTT. Encoded protein: CASSVVGDMNTEAFF.

Only one count was recorded for this clone. The chain couples TRBV28 to TRBJ1-2; tentative D call: TRBD1 (6 bases). Germline CDR1 and CDR2: MDHEN and SYDVKM. The V end was cut by 5 bases, the J end by 5 bases, with 6 bases between. The CDR3 is 11 amino acids. Here the CDR3 reads CASSTGYGYTF. The CDR3 DNA is TGTGCCAGCAGTACAGGGTATGGCTACACCTTC.

The chain combines TRBV11-2 with TRBJ2-1; 11 bases line up with TRBD2. The V gene's germline CDR1 is SGHAT and CDR2 FQNNGV. This CDR3 comprises 16 residues. With V trimmed by 1 base and J by 8 bases, 7 bases remained unmatched. CDR3 sequence: CASSLASGRPRDEQFF. Here the CDR3 DNA reads TGTGCCAGCAGCTTAGCTAGCGGGAGGCCCAGGGATGAGCAGTTCTTC.

This clone showed up just once. This chain links TRBV11-2 with TRBJ2-5; the D call may be TRBD1 or TRBD2 (5 bases each). From germline, CDR1 is SGHAT and CDR2 FQNNGV. The V end was cut by 5 bases, the J end by 5 bases, with 24 bases between. This CDR3 spans 17 amino acids. The chain's CDR3 is CASSRIPGTYAPETQYF. The DNA for the CDR3 is TGTGCCAGCAGCCGTATCCCCGGGACCTACGCCCCCGAGACCCAGTACTTC. The full variable domain, with the rest looked up from reference TRBV11-2 and TRBJ2-5, is EAGVAQSPRYKIIEKRQSVAFWCNPISGHATLYWYQQILGQGPKLLIQFQNNGVVDDSQLPKDRFSAERLKGVDSTLKIQPAKLEDSAVYLCASSRIPGTYAPETQYFGPGTRLLVL.

This chain joins TRBV4-1 and TRBJ1-3; unclear D gene. The CDR3 is made up of 15 amino acids. Per germline, CDR1 MGHRA and CDR2 YSYEKL. Trimming took 0 bases from V and 0 from J, leaving 6 bases between them. The CDR3 DNA sequence: TGCGCCAGCAGCCAAGATGTGGGCTCTGGAAACACCATATATTTT. Translated, it gives CASSQDVGSGNTIYF.

The CDR3 DNA sequence: TGTGCCAGCAGTTTTCCCCCGAACACTGAAGCTTTCTTT. This sequence encodes CASSFPPNTEAFF. The V gene is TRBV6-1, the J gene TRBJ1-1; D gene ambiguous. Trimming pared 5 bases from V and 1 base from J, leaving 8 bases between. This CDR3 region has 13 residues. CDR1 is MNHNS, CDR2 SASEGT, per germline.

The chain couples TRBV6-6 to TRBJ2-7, with unresolved D. V lost 0 bases, J lost 3 bases, and 12 bases lay in between. This CDR3 is 15 amino acids long. Germline CDR1 MNHNY, CDR2 SVGAGI (reference sequence). CDR3 sequence (DNA): TGTGCCAGCAGTTACTCGTTTGCGGTAAACTACGAGCAGTACTTC. Its protein product is CASSYSFAVNYEQYF.

The J gene is TRBJ1-6, the V gene TRBV7-2; D unresolved. V was clipped by 5 bases and J by 7 bases, with 12 bases between them. Germline loops: CDR1 SGHTA, CDR2 FQGNSA. This CDR3 is 14 amino acids long. CDR3 protein: CASSPDGLNSPLHF. The CDR3 DNA reads TGTGCCAGCAGCCCCGACGGCCTAAATTCACCCCTCCACTTT.

The chain carries TRBV5-6 and TRBJ1-1, with D possibly TRBD1 on 5 matching bases. This CDR3 region has 14 residues. Per germline, CDR1 SGHDT and CDR2 YYEEEE. V was pared by 4 bases and J by 0 bases, with 10 bases between. CDR3 bases: TGTGCCAGCAGCAGACAGCGGCTGAACACTGAAGCTTTCTTT. It translates to CASSRQRLNTEAFF.

V usage is TRBV30 and J usage is TRBJ1-4; D gene unclear. V was cut by 2 bases and J by 3 bases, with 10 bases left in between. The CDR3 consists of 14 residues. Germline V CDR1 and CDR2: GTSNPN, SVGIG (reference sequence). CDR3 bases: TGTGCCTGGAGTTCGGGGTTGGCTAATGAAAAACTGTTTTTT. It yields the protein CAWSSGLANEKLFF. The entire variable domain, with the rest obtained from reference TRBV30 and TRBJ1-4, is as follows: SQTIHQWPATLVQPVGSPLSLECTVEGTSNPNLYWYRQAAGRGLQLLFYSVGIGQISSEVPQNLSASRPQDRQFILSSKKLLLSDSGFYLCAWSSGLANEKLFFGSGTQLSVL.